The 10 T cell receptor beta chains given below trace back to one sample, sequenced in a study of breast tumors, draining lymph nodes, adjacent tissues. TCRdb processed the multiplex PCR reads anew with MiXCR; each CDR3 protein has one entry. Of approximately 170,000 distinct CDR3 sequences in the sample, about 30% were seen once. Samples came from axillary lymph nodes draining the breast cancer. Sequencing was done on a sample of axillary lymph node tissue. All receptors derive from a female donor with breast cancer. Some clones in this sample may be carry-over from other donors' samples.

This clonotype was recorded at least ten times. The CDR3 DNA reads as TGTGCCTGGGGGAAACTGTACGAGCAGTACTTC. Its translation: CAWGKLYEQYF. The chain employs TRBV30 and TRBJ2-7; D remains unclear. The CDR3 consists of 11 residues. The germline V gene has CDR1 GTSNPN and CDR2 SVGIG (reference sequence). Trimming cost V 5 bases and J 4 bases, with 9 bases left between them.

In this sample, this clonotype turned up many times. V usage is TRBV13 and J usage is TRBJ1-2; D gene ambiguous. Trimming took off 7 bases at V and 10 bases at J, with 22 bases between the two ends. The CDR3 covers 14 residues. Germline CDR1 and CDR2: PRHDT and FYEKMQ (reference sequence). CDR3: CASKRWQERISYTF. In DNA, the CDR3 is TGTGCCAGCAAAAGATGGCAGGAAAGAATATCCTACACCTTC.

As to this clonotype: A much more abundant neighbour one base away suggests this may be a read error. V and J are TRBV5-6 and TRBJ1-5; 9 bases map to TRBD1. Germline loops: CDR1 SGHDT, CDR2 YYEEEE. The CDR3 runs to 15 residues. The DNA of the CDR3 is TGTGCCAGCAGCAACGACAGGGGGAGCAGTCAGCCCCAGCATTTT. Amino acids: CASSNDRGSSQPQHF.

This clonotype was observed many times. The chain links TRBV24-1 to TRBJ2-5; 10 bases map to TRBD2. V lost 1 base and J lost 0; bases outside the gene matches: 10. The CDR3 totals 19 residues. Germline V gives CDR1 KGHDR, CDR2 SFDVKD. The CDR3 DNA sequence: TGTGCCACCAGTGATTTACGGGGGCTAGCGGGGGATCACCAAGAGACCCAGTACTTC. Its protein product is CATSDLRGLAGDHQETQYF.

This clonotype has a count of ten or more. The genes are TRBV20-1 and TRBJ2-5; no reliable D call. The CDR3 sequence is 15 residues long. V lost 1 base to trimming and J lost 1 base, with 13 bases between them. CDR1 and CDR2 from the germline V gene are DFQATT and SNEGSKA (reference sequence). CDR3 coding DNA: TGCAGTGCTAGAGCCCTAGACGGATCCCAAGAGACCCAGTACTTC. It is translated as CSARALDGSQETQYF.

This clonotype was observed at least ten times. This chain connects TRBV7-6 to TRBJ2-5, with 8 bases identical to TRBD1. V was clipped by 4 bases and J by 2 bases; unmatched bases: 12. The CDR3 spans 17 residues. Germline V gene data show CDR1 as SGHVS and CDR2 as FNYEAQ. The CDR3 bases are TGTGCCAGCAGCTCAAGTAGGAGGGACAGGTCACAAGAGACCCAGTACTTC. The encoded protein is CASSSSRRDRSQETQYF.

This clonotype was seen ten or more times. This chain uses TRBV7-9 with TRBJ2-3, with no clear D. There are 13 residues in the CDR3. V gave up 1 base and J gave up 10 bases, with 12 bases separating them. CDR1 and CDR2 from the germline V gene are SEHNR and FQNEAQ (reference sequence). CDR3 nucleotides: TGTGCCAGCAGCTTAGGGATAGCCCCCTCGCAGTATTTT. Amino acids: CASSLGIAPSQYF.

For this clonotype: Since no conserved phenylalanine or tryptophan closes the CDR3, a read error is the likely cause. The V and J genes are TRBV14 and TRBJ2-1; TRBD1 might be the D (5 bases). Per germline, CDR1 SGHDN and CDR2 FVKESK. The CDR3 sequence is 13 residues long. The germline V and J ends were trimmed by 2 bases and 10 bases, with 12 bases remaining between them. CDR3 residues: CASSQYAGYEQFS. Here the CDR3 DNA reads TGTGCCAGCAGCCAATACGCAGGGTACGAGCAGTTCTCC.

This clonotype was counted at least ten times. The chain couples TRBV28 to TRBJ1-6; 7 bases are shared with TRBD1. From germline, CDR1 is MDHEN and CDR2 SYDVKM. V was clipped by 7 bases and J by 7 bases; unmatched bases: 4. The length of the CDR3 is 13 residues. CDR3 bases: TGTGCCAGCAAAGCAGGGGGGAATTCACCCCTCCACTTT. Its protein is CASKAGGNSPLHF.

This rearrangement joins TRBV10-1 to TRBJ2-7, with D uncertain. V was pared by 0 bases and J by 2 bases, with 8 bases between. The length of the CDR3 is 14 residues. Germline V CDR1 and CDR2: WNHNN, SYGVQD (reference sequence). In nucleotides, the CDR3 is TGCGCCAGCAGTGAGTCGAGTGAGCCCTACGAGCAGTACTTC. Protein product: CASSESSEPYEQYF.